One T cell receptor beta chain is described in this entry. The source of the sample is a study of blood T cell repertoires in COVID-19. On the study more broadly: COVID-19 samples from acute and convalescent phases originated in the United States, Italy and Spain. Sample material is recorded as cDNA or gDNA derived from T cells, B-cell-depleted T cells, or PBMCs.

Trimming took 6 bases from V and 0 from J, leaving 5 bases between them. Germline CDR1 is LGHNT and CDR2 is FRNRAP. This CDR3 comprises 13 residues. Per the authors' pipeline: Estimation of nucleated cell counts relied on the amplification of reference gene primers. Data came from immunoSEQ multiplex PCR; TCRdb stores just in-frame clones and leaves some out. That table gives V, J and clone size, and the DNA gave D and trimming. The data contain 130,000 to 150,000 clones, around 81% of them seen just once; the ten biggest clones take up 13%. The source material was peripheral blood. This chain links TRBV12-5 with TRBJ2-2; D ambiguous. The TCR was taken from a man aged 55 to 69 with active or convalescent COVID-19. The CDR3 is CASGTSNTGELFF. DNA of the CDR3: TGTGCTAGTGGAACTTCGAACACCGGGGAGCTGTTTTTT.